These T cell receptor beta chains were read from a single sample in a study of blood T cell repertoires in COVID-19. The method was immunoSEQ multiplex PCR; TCRdb's version includes in-frame clones alone and lacks a portion of them. The sample includes about 180,000 clones, around 87% of them seen just once. The sample was peripheral blood. The receptors shown here come from a woman aged 65 to 85 with COVID-19, enrolled during active disease. Both conserved end residues are part of each CDR3. D genes are given only for firm matches. Only some rows state a clone size, as once, few, many or a class for expanded clones.

cdr3_length: 13
d_call: -
v_call: TRBV28
clone_size: -
j_call: TRBJ2-7
cdr3_aa: CASTIGHYYEQYF
cdr3_nt: TGTGCCAGCACCATTGGACATTACTACGAGCAGTACTTC

cdr3_length: 16
d_call: TRBD2
v_call: TRBV5-4
clone_size: -
j_call: TRBJ2-3
cdr3_aa: CASRQSLAGGPDTQYF
cdr3_nt: TGTGCCAGCAGACAATCTCTAGCGGGAGGACCAGATACGCAGTATTTT

cdr3_length: 14
d_call: TRBD1
v_call: TRBV19
clone_size: -
j_call: TRBJ1-1
cdr3_aa: CASSSGQGATEAFF
cdr3_nt: TGTGCCAGTAGCTCGGGACAGGGGGCGACTGAAGCTTTCTTT

cdr3_length: 17
d_call: TRBD1
v_call: TRBV4-2
clone_size: few
j_call: TRBJ2-7
cdr3_aa: CASSQDHRGQGSWEQYF
cdr3_nt: TGTGCCAGCAGCCAAGATCATCGCGGACAGGGAAGTTGGGAGCAGTACTTC

cdr3_length: 14
d_call: -
v_call: TRBV5-6
clone_size: -
j_call: TRBJ1-2
cdr3_aa: CASIPLDRSYGYTF
cdr3_nt: TGTGCCAGCATCCCCCTGGACAGATCATATGGCTACACCTTC

cdr3_length: 15
d_call: TRBD1
v_call: TRBV9
clone_size: -
j_call: TRBJ1-5
cdr3_aa: CASSTTDRVNQPQHF
cdr3_nt: TGTGCCAGCAGCACAACGGACAGGGTAAATCAGCCCCAGCATTTT

cdr3_length: 16
d_call: TRBD2
v_call: TRBV2
clone_size: -
j_call: TRBJ2-1
cdr3_aa: CASSSDSGGSYNEQFF
cdr3_nt: TGTGCCAGCAGTTCCGATAGCGGGGGATCCTACAATGAGCAGTTCTTC

cdr3_length: 14
d_call: -
v_call: TRBV7-9
clone_size: -
j_call: TRBJ2-3
cdr3_aa: CASSVDGRADTQYF
cdr3_nt: TGTGCCAGCAGCGTAGATGGTCGGGCAGATACGCAGTATTTT

cdr3_length: 14
d_call: -
v_call: TRBV15
clone_size: -
j_call: TRBJ1-1
cdr3_aa: CATSRDTSNTEAFF
cdr3_nt: TGTGCCACCAGCAGAGACACTAGTAACACTGAAGCTTTCTTT

cdr3_length: 14
d_call: TRBD2
v_call: TRBV6-5
clone_size: once
j_call: TRBJ2-7
cdr3_aa: CASSPRRLAYEQYF
cdr3_nt: TGTGCCAGCAGTCCGAGGAGACTAGCTTACGAGCAGTACTTC

cdr3_length: 16
d_call: TRBD1
v_call: TRBV27
clone_size: -
j_call: TRBJ2-3
cdr3_aa: CASSSGRGQGTDTQYF
cdr3_nt: TGTGCCAGCAGTTCGGGGCGAGGACAGGGCACAGATACGCAGTATTTT

cdr3_length: 14
d_call: TRBD2
v_call: TRBV7-9
clone_size: -
j_call: TRBJ2-5
cdr3_aa: CASSYPGLAETQYF
cdr3_nt: TGTGCCAGCAGCTACCCGGGACTAGCGGAGACCCAGTACTTC

cdr3_length: 17
d_call: TRBD2
v_call: TRBV18
clone_size: -
j_call: TRBJ2-7
cdr3_aa: CASSPPGLAESSYEQYF
cdr3_nt: TGTGCCAGCTCACCACCGGGACTAGCTGAGAGCTCCTACGAGCAGTACTTC

cdr3_length: 15
d_call: -
v_call: TRBV6-5
clone_size: -
j_call: TRBJ1-5
cdr3_aa: CASRGGSYSNQPQHF
cdr3_nt: TGTGCCAGCAGGGGAGGGAGTTATAGCAATCAGCCCCAGCATTTT

cdr3_length: 15
d_call: TRBD1
v_call: TRBV24-1
clone_size: -
j_call: TRBJ1-5
cdr3_aa: CATSDPGQGNQPQHF
cdr3_nt: TGTGCCACCAGTGATCCTGGACAGGGAAATCAGCCCCAGCATTTT

cdr3_length: 13
d_call: TRBD1
v_call: TRBV6-5
clone_size: -
j_call: TRBJ2-7
cdr3_aa: CATAGGAGYEQYF
cdr3_nt: TGTGCCACCGCAGGGGGCGCTGGCTACGAGCAGTACTTC

cdr3_length: 11
d_call: -
v_call: TRBV19
clone_size: few
j_call: TRBJ2-7
cdr3_aa: CASGSGYEQYF
cdr3_nt: TGTGCCAGCGGGTCCGGCTACGAGCAGTACTTC

cdr3_length: 15
d_call: TRBD2
v_call: TRBV6-6
clone_size: -
j_call: TRBJ2-7
cdr3_aa: CASSYDGGRAHEQYF
cdr3_nt: TGTGCCAGCAGTTACGATGGCGGGAGGGCCCACGAGCAGTACTTC

cdr3_length: 11
d_call: -
v_call: TRBV19
clone_size: -
j_call: TRBJ1-1
cdr3_aa: CASGRTLEAFF
cdr3_nt: TGTGCCAGTGGGAGGACCCTTGAAGCTTTCTTT

cdr3_length: 15
d_call: -
v_call: TRBV9
clone_size: -
j_call: TRBJ1-4
cdr3_aa: CASSVDQGSGEKLFF
cdr3_nt: TGTGCCAGCAGCGTAGATCAGGGGAGTGGCGAAAAACTGTTTTTT

cdr3_length: 18
d_call: -
v_call: TRBV30
clone_size: -
j_call: TRBJ2-1
cdr3_aa: CAWSADATSASSYNEQFF
cdr3_nt: TGTGCCTGGAGTGCAGACGCAACTTCAGCGAGCTCCTACAATGAGCAGTTCTTC

cdr3_length: 14
d_call: TRBD1
v_call: TRBV4-1
clone_size: -
j_call: TRBJ2-7
cdr3_aa: CASSQGTGTYEQYF
cdr3_nt: TGCGCCAGCAGCCAAGGGACAGGGACCTACGAGCAGTACTTC

cdr3_length: 16
d_call: TRBD1
v_call: TRBV6-2/TRBV6-3
clone_size: -
j_call: TRBJ2-1
cdr3_aa: CASSRQGNPPNNEQFF
cdr3_nt: TGTGCCAGCAGTAGACAGGGGAATCCTCCCAACAATGAGCAGTTCTTC

cdr3_length: 15
d_call: -
v_call: TRBV28
clone_size: -
j_call: TRBJ1-3
cdr3_aa: CASSFEGFSGNTIYF
cdr3_nt: TGTGCCAGCAGTTTTGAGGGCTTTTCTGGAAACACCATATATTTT

cdr3_length: 17
d_call: -
v_call: TRBV4-1
clone_size: -
j_call: TRBJ2-1
cdr3_aa: CASSQKEGASSYNEQFF
cdr3_nt: TGCGCCAGCAGCCAAAAGGAGGGGGCGAGCTCCTACAATGAGCAGTTCTTC

cdr3_length: 16
d_call: -
v_call: TRBV19
clone_size: -
j_call: TRBJ1-2
cdr3_aa: CASSIGQNPVMGGYTF
cdr3_nt: TGTGCCAGTAGTATTGGACAAAACCCGGTAATGGGCGGCTACACCTTC

cdr3_length: 14
d_call: -
v_call: TRBV28
clone_size: -
j_call: TRBJ1-2
cdr3_aa: CASSYGQNLYGYTF
cdr3_nt: TGTGCCAGCAGTTATGGACAGAACCTCTATGGCTACACCTTC

cdr3_length: 15
d_call: TRBD1
v_call: TRBV5-5
clone_size: -
j_call: TRBJ1-6
cdr3_aa: CASSFKDRGSSPLHF
cdr3_nt: TGTGCCAGCAGCTTTAAGGACAGGGGTAGTTCACCCCTCCACTTT

cdr3_length: 13
d_call: -
v_call: TRBV10-3
clone_size: -
j_call: TRBJ1-1
cdr3_aa: CAITVQGSSEAFF
cdr3_nt: TGTGCCATCACCGTGCAGGGGAGCAGTGAAGCTTTCTTT

cdr3_length: 15
d_call: TRBD1
v_call: TRBV6-2/TRBV6-3
clone_size: -
j_call: TRBJ2-7
cdr3_aa: CASSYPRDSSYEQYF
cdr3_nt: TGTGCCAGCAGTTACCCCCGGGACAGCTCCTACGAGCAGTACTTC

cdr3_length: 16
d_call: -
v_call: TRBV27
clone_size: -
j_call: TRBJ1-6
cdr3_aa: CASSSTGSSYNSPLHF
cdr3_nt: TGTGCCAGCAGTTCCACAGGGAGCTCCTATAATTCACCCCTCCACTTT

cdr3_length: 15
d_call: TRBD2
v_call: TRBV27
clone_size: -
j_call: TRBJ2-3
cdr3_aa: CASSPLAGSTDTQYF
cdr3_nt: TGTGCCAGCAGTCCACTAGCGGGAAGCACAGATACGCAGTATTTT

cdr3_length: 14
d_call: -
v_call: TRBV28
clone_size: -
j_call: TRBJ2-1
cdr3_aa: CASTRPLSYNEQFF
cdr3_nt: TGTGCCAGCACCCGTCCCCTTTCCTACAATGAGCAGTTCTTC

cdr3_length: 17
d_call: -
v_call: TRBV28
clone_size: once
j_call: TRBJ1-4
cdr3_aa: CASSLSSGVRSDEKLFF
cdr3_nt: TGTGCCAGCAGTTTATCCTCAGGGGTGAGATCTGATGAAAAACTGTTTTTT

cdr3_length: 21
d_call: TRBD2
v_call: TRBV4-1
clone_size: -
j_call: TRBJ2-5
cdr3_aa: CASSQEGWSSGRALYQETQYF
cdr3_nt: TGCGCCAGCAGCCAAGAAGGCTGGTCTAGCGGGAGGGCCCTGTACCAAGAGACCCAGTACTTC

cdr3_length: 15
d_call: -
v_call: TRBV5-1
clone_size: -
j_call: TRBJ2-1
cdr3_aa: CASSLGSEIYNEQFF
cdr3_nt: TGCGCCAGCAGCTTGGGGTCCGAGATATACAATGAGCAGTTCTTC

cdr3_length: 13
d_call: -
v_call: TRBV30
clone_size: -
j_call: TRBJ1-5
cdr3_aa: CAWSVEGAQPQHF
cdr3_nt: TGTGCCTGGAGTGTAGAGGGCGCCCAGCCCCAGCATTTT

cdr3_length: 16
d_call: -
v_call: TRBV7-2
clone_size: once
j_call: TRBJ2-7
cdr3_aa: CASSPRGAGSLLEQYF
cdr3_nt: TGTGCCAGCAGCCCACGGGGGGCAGGATCCCTCTTAGAGCAGTACTTC

cdr3_length: 15
d_call: -
v_call: TRBV6-5
clone_size: few
j_call: TRBJ1-6
cdr3_aa: CASSTLRTDNSPLHF
cdr3_nt: TGTGCCAGCAGTACGCTTCGGACAGATAATTCACCCCTCCACTTT

cdr3_length: 12
d_call: -
v_call: TRBV5-8
clone_size: once
j_call: TRBJ2-7
cdr3_aa: CATQDSSYEQYF
cdr3_nt: TGTGCCACCCAAGACAGTTCCTACGAGCAGTACTTC

cdr3_length: 14
d_call: TRBD1
v_call: TRBV28
clone_size: once
j_call: TRBJ1-3
cdr3_aa: CASRFRDRVNTIYF
cdr3_nt: TGTGCCAGCAGGTTCCGGGACAGGGTTAACACCATATATTTT

cdr3_length: 17
d_call: TRBD2
v_call: TRBV7-9
clone_size: -
j_call: TRBJ2-5
cdr3_aa: CASSLGLAGVYQETQYF
cdr3_nt: TGTGCCAGCAGCTTAGGGCTAGCGGGAGTGTACCAAGAGACCCAGTACTTC

cdr3_length: 17
d_call: TRBD1
v_call: TRBV2
clone_size: -
j_call: TRBJ2-5
cdr3_aa: CASSDGQRIRGPETQYF
cdr3_nt: TGTGCCAGCAGTGATGGTCAACGGATCAGGGGGCCAGAGACCCAGTACTTC

cdr3_length: 13
d_call: TRBD1
v_call: TRBV7-9
clone_size: once
j_call: TRBJ2-5
cdr3_aa: CASSLGTGGTQYF
cdr3_nt: TGTGCCAGCAGCCTTGGGACAGGGGGGACCCAGTACTTC

cdr3_length: 13
d_call: -
v_call: TRBV5-4
clone_size: -
j_call: TRBJ2-1
cdr3_aa: CASSLVLANEQFF
cdr3_nt: TGTGCCAGCAGCTTGGTCCTAGCCAATGAGCAGTTCTTC

cdr3_length: 15
d_call: -
v_call: TRBV7-2
clone_size: -
j_call: TRBJ2-7
cdr3_aa: CASSLRATNFGEQYF
cdr3_nt: TGTGCCAGCAGCTTACGAGCGACCAACTTTGGAGAGCAGTACTTC

cdr3_length: 14
d_call: -
v_call: TRBV7-8
clone_size: few
j_call: TRBJ2-7
cdr3_aa: CASSIGDETYEQYF
cdr3_nt: TGTGCCAGCAGCATCGGAGACGAAACCTACGAGCAGTACTTC

cdr3_length: 13
d_call: -
v_call: TRBV3-1/TRBV3-2
clone_size: once
j_call: TRBJ1-1
cdr3_aa: CASSLRSNTEAFF
cdr3_nt: TGTGCCAGCAGCCTGCGGTCGAACACTGAAGCTTTCTTT